This record looks at one T cell receptor beta chain sequence and its context. The antigen remains undetermined. Using immunoSEQ multiplex PCR, the repertoire was profiled, and TCRdb retains in-frame clones only, with some absent. The sample carries roughly 130,000 clones, around three quarters recorded once. The data stem from a study of cytotoxic CD8 clonotypes in ibrutinib-treated CLL. Across the study: The patient breakdown showed ten to eleven relapsed/refractory and approximately 15 treatment-naive cases, with under 18 IGHV unmutated. An average of around 260,000 productive templates and approximately 91,000 productive rearrangements was obtained per sample. Recorded responses included approximately 24 partial and 2 complete; following median roughly 68 months, approximately 15 stayed remitted and about twelve progressed. General observations from the study: Private clonotypes, not public ones, expanded at ibrutinib response.

Material: PBMCs, obtained after 12 months of ibrutinib treatment. This clonotype was sampled from a human donor with chronic lymphocytic leukemia.

In DNA form, the CDR3 reads TGTGCCAGCAGTGAACAGGCCTTGGGGGCAAGGTACACCTTC. Its translation: CASSEQALGARYTF. The gene calls are TRBV6-4 and TRBJ1-2; possibly TRBD1 for D (6 bases). The germline V gene encodes CDR1 MRHNA and CDR2 SNTAGT. The CDR3 length is 14 residues. V dropped 3 bases and J dropped 11 bases, with 19 bases sitting between them.